The sequence of this T cell receptor beta chain was determined in a study of cytomegalovirus exposure and HLA in healthy donors. Study-level points and caveats: Most CMV-associated TCR beta chains appeared HLA-restricted in a later analysis. Presence/absence analyses took donor sequencing depth as roughly uniform. Later on, an analysis showed TCR association rates differing by HLA locus, with DRB1 the most and HLA-C the fewest.

Trimming removed 3 bases at V and 3 bases at J, with 6 bases between. CDR1 is MDHEN, CDR2 SYDVKM, per germline. This CDR3 comprises 14 residues. PCR primers comprised 60 Vbeta and 13 Jbeta primers. The method was immunoSEQ multiplex PCR; TCRdb's version includes in-frame clones alone and lacks a portion of them. The profile shows roughly 140,000 clones, 75% of them singletons. With respect to this clone: The antigen remains undetermined.

The specimen was PBMCs. This TCR was sampled from a man aged 18 to 29 in good health and CMV-seronegative. The chain joins TRBV28 to TRBJ2-6, with a weak D call TRBD2 (6 bases). The CDR3 loop reads CASSLGGGANVLTF. CDR3 in DNA: TGTGCCAGCAGTTTGGGAGGTGGGGCCAACGTCCTGACTTTC.